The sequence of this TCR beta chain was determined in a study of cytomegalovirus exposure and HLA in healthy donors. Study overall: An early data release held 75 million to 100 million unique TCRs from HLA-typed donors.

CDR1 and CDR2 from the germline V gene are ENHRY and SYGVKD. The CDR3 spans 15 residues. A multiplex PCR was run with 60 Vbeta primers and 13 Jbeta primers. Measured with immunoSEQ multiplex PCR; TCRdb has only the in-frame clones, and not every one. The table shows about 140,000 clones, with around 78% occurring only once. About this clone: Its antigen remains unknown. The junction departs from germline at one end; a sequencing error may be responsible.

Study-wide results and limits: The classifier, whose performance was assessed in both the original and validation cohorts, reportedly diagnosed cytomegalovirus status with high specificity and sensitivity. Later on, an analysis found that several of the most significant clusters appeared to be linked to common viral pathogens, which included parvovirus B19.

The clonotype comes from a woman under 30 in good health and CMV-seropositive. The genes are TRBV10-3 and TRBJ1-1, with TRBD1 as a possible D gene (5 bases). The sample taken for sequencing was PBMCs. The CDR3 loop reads CAIGEAPGGETEAFF. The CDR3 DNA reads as TGTGCCATCGGTGAGGCTCCCGGGGGAGAGACTGAAGCTTTCTTT.